This T cell receptor (beta chain) was recorded in a study of T cell changes during pregnancy in multiple sclerosis (dated by TCRdb to between 2019 and 2020). Turning to the overall study: In women with multiple sclerosis, the researchers looked at how the T cell repertoire shifted as pregnancy progressed.

CDR1 and CDR2 were assigned from the germline V gene as MRHNA and SNTAGT. There are 13 amino acids in the CDR3, from cysteine to phenylalanine inclusive. Kept here is only the CDR3 DNA, which spans 39 bases and is read in frame from base 1. Trimming removed 3 bases from V and 10 bases from J, leaving 13 bases between the germline ends. About this clone: Its recognized antigen is unknown. No base-level quality is on record; no much larger clone is a single base apart.

To prepare the library, the immunoSEQ multiplex PCR assay was applied. What TCRdb holds here is the immuneACCESS table cut down to in-frame rearrangements. Part of the clones is not present; checked against another copy, under half of the missing clones reflect an unresolved V gene, and the others are unexplained. The sample records under 70,000 clones, over 80% of which are singletons. Approximately 2% of the sample rests with the top ten. Material: peripheral blood, obtained in the third trimester of pregnancy. The chain is made from TRBV6-4 and TRBJ2-1, with a tentative D gene TRBD1 over 6 matching bases. The clonotype originates from a female donor in good health, enrolled as a control in a pregnancy study. The sequence in DNA is TGTGCCAGCAGTGAACAGGGAATTGGGGAGCAGTTCTTC. This gives the protein CASSEQGIGEQFF.